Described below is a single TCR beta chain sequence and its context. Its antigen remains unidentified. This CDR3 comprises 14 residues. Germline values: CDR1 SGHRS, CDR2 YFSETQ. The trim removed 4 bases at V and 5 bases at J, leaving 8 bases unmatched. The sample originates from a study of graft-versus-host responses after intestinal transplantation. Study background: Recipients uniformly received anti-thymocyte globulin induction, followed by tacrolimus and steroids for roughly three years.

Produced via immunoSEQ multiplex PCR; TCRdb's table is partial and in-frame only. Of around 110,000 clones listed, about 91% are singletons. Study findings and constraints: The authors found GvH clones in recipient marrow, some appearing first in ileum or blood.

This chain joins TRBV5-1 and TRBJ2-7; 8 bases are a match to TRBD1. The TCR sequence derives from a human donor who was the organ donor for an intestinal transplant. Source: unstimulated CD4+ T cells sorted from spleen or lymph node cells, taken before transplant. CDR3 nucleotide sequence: TGCGCCAGCAGCCGGCTGACAGGGGTAAACGAGCAGTACTTC. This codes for CASSRLTGVNEQYF.